This T cell receptor (beta chain) emerged from a study of T cells in Graves' hyperthyroidism and ophthalmopathy. It was RNA transcripts that yielded the amplified TCR beta CDR3 regions. Carried out on the TCR CDR3, a first-round RT-PCR used the HTBI primer set. TCRdb called the multiplex PCR reads again in MiXCR, with one record for every CDR3 protein. The sample lists around 690,000 distinct CDR3 sequences; around 15% were seen once. V lost 7 bases and J lost 0, with 19 bases in between. The length of the CDR3 is 17 residues. The V gene's germline CDR1 is WSHSY and CDR2 SAAADI. The chain carries TRBV10-2 and TRBJ1-3, with a possible D match to TRBD1 (6 bases). The sequencing sample was made of blood. The source of this sequence is a middle-aged man with Graves' hyperthyroidism. This CDR3 reads CASKPLSGDNSGNTIYF. CDR3 DNA sequence: TGCGCCAGCAAACCCCTTTCGGGGGACAACTCTGGAAACACCATATATTTT.